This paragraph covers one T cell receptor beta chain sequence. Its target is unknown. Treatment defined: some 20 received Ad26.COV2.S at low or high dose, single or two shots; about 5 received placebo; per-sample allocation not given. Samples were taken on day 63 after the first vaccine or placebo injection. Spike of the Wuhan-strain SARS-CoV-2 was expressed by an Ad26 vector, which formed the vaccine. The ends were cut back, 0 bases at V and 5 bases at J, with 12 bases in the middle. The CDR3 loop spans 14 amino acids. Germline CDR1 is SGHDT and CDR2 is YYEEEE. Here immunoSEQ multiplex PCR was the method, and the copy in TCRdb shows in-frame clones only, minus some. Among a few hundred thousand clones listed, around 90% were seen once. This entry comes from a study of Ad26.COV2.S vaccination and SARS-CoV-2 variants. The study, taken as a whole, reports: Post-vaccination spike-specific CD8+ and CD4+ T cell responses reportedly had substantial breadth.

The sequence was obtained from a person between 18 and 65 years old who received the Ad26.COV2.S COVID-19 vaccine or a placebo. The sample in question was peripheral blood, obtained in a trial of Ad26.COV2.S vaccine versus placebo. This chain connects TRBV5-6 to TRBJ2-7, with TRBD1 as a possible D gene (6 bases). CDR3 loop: CASSLGGPGDEQYF. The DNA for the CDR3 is TGTGCCAGCAGCTTGGGGGGGCCGGGCGACGAGCAGTACTTC.